Presented here are 29 T cell receptor beta chains from one specimen sequenced in a study of cytomegalovirus exposure and HLA in healthy donors. PCR involved 60 Vbeta and 13 Jbeta primers. TCRdb keeps only in-frame clones here, not all; method: immunoSEQ multiplex PCR. The data show about 78,000 clones, about four fifths seen once. Sequenced material: PBMCs. All receptors derive from a man in his forties or fifties in good health and CMV-seropositive.

This sequence joins TRBV14 and TRBJ2-1; possible D gene TRBD2, 6 bases. V was trimmed by 1 base and J by 0 bases, leaving 7 bases between them. This CDR3 is built from 15 residues. Germline V lookup: CDR1 SGHDN, CDR2 FVKESK. CDR3 amino acids: CASSQGAGSYNEQFF. The CDR3 region has the DNA TGTGCCAGCAGCCAAGGAGCGGGCTCCTACAATGAGCAGTTCTTC.

This clone was found a few times. The junction departs from germline at one end; a sequencing error may be responsible. The CDR3 DNA follows: TGTGCCAGTAGGATTGGGGCCAACGGCCTGACTTTC. It codes for CASRIGANGLTF. The V call is TRBV19, the J call TRBJ2-6; tentative D call: TRBD1 (5 bases). Per the germline V gene, CDR1 is LNHDA and CDR2 is SQIVND (reference sequence). The CDR3 has 12 amino acids.

This chain links TRBV6-1 with TRBJ1-2; 7 bases fit TRBD1. The CDR3 covers 14 residues. From germline, CDR1 is MNHNS and CDR2 SASEGT. V trimming: 8 bases; J trimming: 2 bases; junction bases outside the gene matches: 8. CDR3 bases: TGTGCCAGCGAGGGGACGGACAGGAACTATGGCTACACCTTC. Its protein is CASEGTDRNYGYTF.

The V call is TRBV6-1, the J call TRBJ2-7; D ambiguous. This CDR3 is 12 amino acids long. CDR1 and CDR2 (germline): MNHNS, SASEGT. V lost 4 bases and J 3 bases, leaving 7 bases between the germline ends. The CDR3: CASSVLSYEQYF. DNA for the CDR3: TGTGCCAGCAGTGTTCTGAGCTACGAGCAGTACTTC.

This clone has just a few counts. The chain recombines TRBV5-4 with TRBJ2-7, with 10 positions matching TRBD2. This CDR3 has 12 amino acids. Germline values: CDR1 SGHNT, CDR2 YYREEE (reference sequence). V lost 7 bases and J lost 9; bases outside the gene matches: 7. CDR3 amino acids: CASGTSGVGQYF. The CDR3 DNA reads as TGTGCCAGCGGCACTAGCGGGGTGGGGCAGTACTTC.

The V gene is TRBV1, the J gene TRBJ2-1; the D segment call TRBD1 is taken from the table without a DNA check. TRBV1 is termed a pseudogene. The CDR3 extends over 15 amino acids. The CDR3 nucleotides read TGCACCAGCACCTCGCGCCCCAGGGGGCCCAATGAGCAGTTCTTC. It specifies CTSTSRPRGPNEQFF.

The rearrangement links TRBV4-2 to TRBJ2-1, with 11 bases fitting TRBD2. V lost 1 base to trimming and J lost 7 bases; unmatched junction nucleotides: 3. The CDR3 length is 15 residues. CDR1 and CDR2 (germline): LGHNA, YNFKEQ. In DNA, the CDR3 is TGTGCCAGCAGCCAAGGACTAGCGGGGCCTAATGAGCAGTTCTTC. It codes for CASSQGLAGPNEQFF.

The chain combines TRBV5-6 with TRBJ2-7, with TRBD2 matching over 12 bases. This CDR3 region has 14 residues. Germline V CDR1 and CDR2: SGHDT, YYEEEE. V lost 0 bases and J lost 7; bases outside the gene matches: 2. CDR3 nucleotide sequence: TGTGCCAGCAGCTTGGGACTAGCGGGAGATGAGCAGTACTTC. Translation: CASSLGLAGDEQYF.

With regard to this clone: The same CDR3 also results from other DNA sequences found in this sample. The chain is built from TRBV5-1 and TRBJ1-2, with D perhaps TRBD1 (6 bases). The CDR3 is 13 residues long. The V end lost 4 bases, the J end lost 2 bases, and 9 bases lay between the germline ends. The germline gives CDR1 SGHRS, CDR2 YFSETQ. CDR3 protein: CASSPTGNYGYTF. In DNA, the CDR3 is TGCGCCAGCAGCCCCACAGGGAACTATGGCTACACCTTC.

The rearrangement uses TRBV29-1 and TRBJ2-2; 8 bases match TRBD2. The CDR3 contains 14 residues. Losses at the gene ends were 7 bases for V and 6 bases for J; bases not matched to a gene: 10. The germline V gene encodes CDR1 SQVTM and CDR2 ANQGSEA. In nucleotides, the CDR3 is TGCAGCGCCGCGGGGGGTCGCTCGTCCGGGGAGCTGTTTTTT. This sequence encodes CSAAGGRSSGELFF.

The chain employs TRBV5-1 and TRBJ2-1; D might be TRBD2 (6 bases). The V gene lost 7 bases and the J gene lost 0 bases, with 14 bases spanning the gap. The germline V gene has CDR1 SGHRS and CDR2 YFSETQ. The CDR3 covers 15 residues. The CDR3 bases are TGCGCCAGCCGCTCCGAGGGACTCTCCTACAATGAGCAGTTCTTC. Translating gives CASRSEGLSYNEQFF.

The chain links TRBV30 to TRBJ1-1; D might be TRBD1 (5 bases). V was shortened by 0 bases and J by 10 bases, with 9 bases between the two germline ends. From germline, CDR1 is GTSNPN and CDR2 SVGIG (reference sequence). This CDR3 is built from 11 residues. For the CDR3, the DNA is TGTGCCTGGAGTGTCCCGGGGGGAGCTTTCTTT. Amino acid sequence: CAWSVPGGAFF.

In its sample, this clone was seen a few times. V usage is TRBV6-1 and J usage is TRBJ1-1; D is unresolved. Germline V gene sequence: CDR1 MNHNS, CDR2 SASEGT. The CDR3 is made up of 11 amino acids. V lost 8 bases and J lost 7, with 11 bases in between. CDR3 region: CASYLGREAFF. CDR3 nucleotides: TGTGCCAGCTACTTGGGCCGTGAAGCTTTCTTT.

This chain uses TRBV6-4 with TRBJ1-5; no reliable D call. Germline lookup yields CDR1 MRHNA and CDR2 SNTAGT. This CDR3 has 15 residues. V lost 6 bases and J 5 bases, leaving 17 bases between the germline ends. CDR3 residues: CASSVLPGRDQPQHF. The CDR3 region has the DNA TGTGCCAGCAGCGTCCTACCGGGGAGGGATCAGCCCCAGCATTTT.

V gene TRBV6-5 combines with J gene TRBJ1-1, with TRBD1 matching 9 bases. The CDR3 loop spans 15 amino acids. The ends lost 6 bases at V and 10 bases at J; junction bases unmatched: 15. Looked up from germline, CDR1 is MNHEY and CDR2 is SVGAGI. Here the CDR3 DNA reads TGTGCCAGCAGACGGGACAGGGACGTGGTTAAGGGAGCTTTCTTT. It codes for CASRRDRDVVKGAFF.

This clone was recorded a few times. The rearrangement links TRBV5-4 to TRBJ2-5; 12 nucleotides agree with TRBD1. J gave up 3 bases and V 1 base, and 7 bases lay outside the gene matches. This CDR3 spans 17 amino acids. CDR1 is SGHNT, CDR2 YYREEE, per germline (reference sequence). The CDR3 sequence is CASSLPIGTGGEETQYF. As DNA, the CDR3 is TGTGCCAGCAGCTTGCCGATCGGGACAGGGGGCGAAGAGACCCAGTACTTC.

The V and J genes are TRBV21-1 and TRBJ2-1; the D call in the table, TRBD1, was not verified against the DNA. TRBV21-1 is termed a pseudogene. The CDR3 covers 17 residues. CDR3 sequence: CASSAHRTGAAGNEQFF. The CDR3 nucleotides are TGTGCCAGCAGCGCACACCGCACAGGGGCCGCAGGCAATGAGCAGTTCTTC.

The V gene is TRBV7-8, the J gene TRBJ2-3; tentatively, D is TRBD2 (6 bases). The CDR3 is 16 residues long. Germline assignment: CDR1 SGHVS and CDR2 FQNEAQ. V dropped 5 bases and J dropped 3 bases, with 18 bases sitting between them. The CDR3 protein is CASSPRDRGGTDTQYF. The DNA for the CDR3 is TGTGCCAGCAGCCCCCGAGACCGAGGAGGGACAGATACGCAGTATTTT.

The V and J genes are TRBV27 and TRBJ2-1; a possible D gene is TRBD2 (6 bases). Deletions cut 0 bases from V and 3 bases from J, with 9 bases between. The CDR3 is 15 residues long. CDR1 and CDR2 (germline): MNHEY, SMNVEV (reference sequence). The CDR3 loop reads CASSLSAGFYNEQFF. The CDR3 coding sequence is TGTGCCAGCAGTTTATCGGCGGGATTCTACAATGAGCAGTTCTTC.

The chain joins TRBV19 to TRBJ1-2; D uncertain. The CDR3 length is 16 residues. CDR1 is LNHDA and CDR2 is SQIVND in the germline V gene (reference sequence). With 8 bases removed from V and 8 bases from J, the gap between germline ends came to 27 bases. CDR3 region: CASLASFPGALIGYTF. CDR3 in DNA: TGTGCCAGTCTAGCATCCTTTCCCGGAGCCCTTATAGGCTACACCTTC.

The gene calls are TRBV15 and TRBJ1-4; 7 bases map to TRBD1. The CDR3 contains 15 residues. From germline, CDR1 is LNHNV and CDR2 YYDKDF (reference sequence). The trim removed 0 bases at V and 8 bases at J, leaving 6 bases unmatched. The DNA of the CDR3 is TGTGCCACCAGCAGAGACCAGGGGGATGGGGAAAAACTGTTTTTT. As protein: CATSRDQGDGEKLFF.

For this clone: One end of the junction is discordant with germline, which a read error may explain. This chain links TRBV19 with TRBJ2-4; 10 positions match TRBD2. The CDR3 sequence is 19 residues long. The V gene's germline CDR1 is LNHDA and CDR2 SQIVND (reference sequence). DNA for the CDR3: TGTGCCAGTAGTCCCCGGACTAGCGGAAACGAGAGAGCCAAAAACAGTCAGTACTTC. Amino acid sequence: CASSPRTSGNERAKNSQYF.

The genes are TRBV6-1 and TRBJ2-7; tentatively, D is TRBD1 (5 bases). V dropped 2 bases and J dropped 10 bases, with 9 bases sitting between them. The CDR3 runs 11 residues. Germline V lookup: CDR1 MNHNS, CDR2 SASEGT. The CDR3 bases are TGTGCCAGCAGTGAACTGGACATCCAGTACTTC. Protein product: CASSELDIQYF.

V usage is TRBV30 and J usage is TRBJ1-1; D call uncertain. The V end was cut by 1 base, the J end by 4 bases, with 10 bases between. The V gene's germline CDR1 is GTSNPN and CDR2 SVGIG (reference sequence). The CDR3 length is 13 residues. Here the CDR3 DNA reads TGTGCCTGGAGTGGCAATGAGATCACTGAAGCTTTCTTT. It specifies CAWSGNEITEAFF.

The chain couples TRBV7-2 to TRBJ2-3, with D possibly being TRBD1 (6 bases). Between the trimmed V and J ends, which lost 4 bases and 0 bases, there was a span of 17 bases. Germline lookup yields CDR1 SGHTA and CDR2 FQGNSA. The CDR3 contains 17 residues. The CDR3 loop is CASSSLGGRGSTDTQYF. DNA for the CDR3: TGTGCCAGCAGCTCCCTTGGGGGCCGGGGAAGCACAGATACGCAGTATTTT.

This chain connects TRBV15 to TRBJ2-3, with a possible D match to TRBD2 (5 bases). Per germline, CDR1 LNHNV and CDR2 YYDKDF (reference sequence). V was trimmed by 8 bases and J by 8 bases, leaving 20 bases between them. The CDR3 totals 14 residues. CDR3 protein: CATEPDGDRFTQYF. The CDR3 nucleotides are TGTGCCACCGAACCAGACGGGGATCGGTTTACGCAGTATTTT.

The genes are TRBV7-2 and TRBJ2-7, with D maybe TRBD2 (7 bases). V lost 1 base and J 2 bases, leaving 12 bases between the germline ends. The CDR3 extends over 15 amino acids. CDR1 is SGHTA, CDR2 FQGNSA, per germline. The CDR3, as DNA: TGTGCCAGCAGCTTAGGGGGGGGCTCGCCCTACGAGCAGTACTTC. This gives the protein CASSLGGGSPYEQYF.

V usage is TRBV5-6 and J usage is TRBJ1-2, with 8 bases identical to TRBD1. The CDR3 runs 16 residues. The V segment lost 4 bases and the J segment 4 bases; nucleotides outside the gene matches: 12. CDR1 and CDR2 from the germline V gene are SGHDT and YYEEEE. DNA of the CDR3: TGTGCCAGCAGCGTCAACCCAGGGGGCGCGAGCTATGGCTACACCTTC. Its translation: CASSVNPGGASYGYTF.

V and J are TRBV19 and TRBJ2-7; D ambiguous. In germline, CDR1 is LNHDA, CDR2 SQIVND (reference sequence). V gave up 0 bases and J gave up 4 bases, with 10 bases separating them. The CDR3 sequence is 14 residues long. The CDR3 spells CASSIDLFDYEQYF. The CDR3 DNA reads as TGTGCCAGTAGTATAGATCTATTTGATTACGAGCAGTACTTC.